This T cell receptor (beta chain) was identified in a study of OX40 agonist ivuxolimab in advanced cancers. Regarding the research as a whole: Ivuxolimab, which targeted the costimulatory receptor OX40 (CD134), was an agonistic, fully human IgG2 monoclonal antibody. Intravenous ivuxolimab was administered to patients every 2 weeks at six dose levels: 0.01, 0.1, 0.3, 1.5, 3 and 10 mg/kg. Of the roughly 52 patients in dose escalation, some 19 had hepatocellular carcinoma, about 15 had melanoma, 9 had renal cell carcinoma and 9 had head and neck cancer. The dose-escalation cohort was 82.7% male with a mean age of approximately 60 years, ranging from roughly 23 to 80. Patients were allowed to have had prior anti-PD-1, anti-PD-L1 or anti-CTLA-4 therapy, and 40% to 45% of the dose-escalation patients had been treated with checkpoint inhibitors. Partial responses were achieved by three dose-escalation patients, of whom one had hepatocellular carcinoma and two had cutaneous melanoma. The purpose of peripheral TCRbeta sequencing was to test whether ivuxolimab changed TCR sequence diversity and led to clonal T-cell expansion. The monotherapy dose-escalation portion (N ≈ 52 patients) of the phase I ivuxolimab trial is reported in the paper. Findings and caveats that apply to the study as a whole: Partial responders in the 0.1-3.0 mg/kg groups had among the lowest normalized peripheral clonal expansion, especially among CD8+ T cells. Clonal expansion of both CD4+ and CD8+ blood T cells was observed from baseline to week 6 at doses 0.1 to 3.0 mg/kg. On average, CD8+ T cells showed more expanded clones than CD4+ T cells after ivuxolimab. Antigen specificity was not determined for the clonally expanded peripheral T cells. Low levels of normalized T-cell clonal expansion were also shown by some nonresponding patients.

A note on this clone: This receptor's antigen is unknown. No base qualities exist here, and no much larger clone lies one base off it.

The trial excluded patients who had a history of autoimmune disease or who were on systemic immunosuppression. Peripheral blood for TCR sequencing was collected from all dose cohorts at baseline, on cycle 4 day 1, and on cycle 7 day 1. Samples came from an open-label, multicenter, first-in-human phase I dose-escalation trial of ivuxolimab. The trial enrolled adults with locally advanced or metastatic head and neck squamous cell, hepatocellular, melanoma or renal cell carcinoma. CD4+ and CD8+ T cells were sorted separately from peripheral blood before TCR sequencing. For sequencing of the TCRbeta CDR3 region, genomic DNA was extracted from the sorted cells. The immunoSEQ Assay was used to sequence the TCRbeta CDR3 regions. TCRdb stores this immuneACCESS table with in-frame sequences only. Part of the clones is absent; in the studies checked, under half of the shortfall reflects unresolved V genes, and no reason is known for the rest. In this sample the table shows 50,000 to 65,000 clones, 70% to 90% of which occur a single time. The top ten hold 15% to 20% of the sample.

The source is an adult with an advanced solid tumor such as melanoma, head and neck, liver or kidney cancer. Sequenced here: CD4+ or CD8+ T cells sorted from blood, sampled in a trial of the OX40 agonist ivuxolimab.

The base sequence is TGTGCCAGCAGCGTAGGGTCCTGGTCCCGTGAGACCCAGTACTTC. This gives the protein CASSVGSWSRETQYF. This chain is built from TRBV9 and TRBJ2-5, with the D gene not confidently named. V is reduced by 0 bases and J by 5 bases, leaving a spacing of 14 bases between them. The germline V gene provides CDR1 SGDLS and CDR2 YYNGEE. The CDR3 holds 15 amino acids from the cysteine to the phenylalanine. Left in the record is the CDR3 DNA by itself, 45 bases read in frame from the first base.